This T cell receptor beta chain originates from a study of cytomegalovirus exposure and HLA in healthy donors. Study summary: An earlier analysis identified approximately 120 million unique TCR beta sequences in approximately 170 million T cells. Study observations and caveats: In vitro testing confirmed three CMV-associated chains as specific for CMV antigens.

As for this clone: The antigen remains undetermined.

Both 60 Vbeta primers and 13 Jbeta primers went into the PCR. Libraries were prepared by immunoSEQ multiplex PCR; TCRdb keeps only in-frame clonotypes and omits some of them. The profile covers 150,000 to 190,000 clones, with around 75% appearing a single time and around 1.5% taken by the ten largest. The origin of this receptor is a man aged 18 to 30 in good health and CMV-seronegative. The specimen sequenced was PBMCs.

The CDR3 DNA sequence: TGCGCCAGCAGCCTCAACGGGGGGTTCACTGAAGCTTTCTTT. It is translated as CASSLNGGFTEAFF. The rearrangement links TRBV5-1 to TRBJ1-1; D possibly corresponds to TRBD1 (5 bases). CDR3 length: 14 amino acids. V gave up 4 bases and J gave up 4 bases, with 14 bases separating them. Germline V CDR1 and CDR2: SGHRS, YFSETQ.